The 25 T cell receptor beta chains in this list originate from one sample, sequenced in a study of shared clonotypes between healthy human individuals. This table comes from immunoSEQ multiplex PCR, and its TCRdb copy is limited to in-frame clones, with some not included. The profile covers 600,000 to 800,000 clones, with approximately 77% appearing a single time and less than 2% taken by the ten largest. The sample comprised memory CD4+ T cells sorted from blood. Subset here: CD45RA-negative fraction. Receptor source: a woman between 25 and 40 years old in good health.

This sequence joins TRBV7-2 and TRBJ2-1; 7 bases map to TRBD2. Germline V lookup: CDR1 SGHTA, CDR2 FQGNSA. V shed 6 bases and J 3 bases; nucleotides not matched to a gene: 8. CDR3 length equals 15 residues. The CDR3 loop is CASSPTSENYNEQFF. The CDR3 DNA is TGTGCCAGCAGTCCAACTAGCGAGAACTACAATGAGCAGTTCTTC. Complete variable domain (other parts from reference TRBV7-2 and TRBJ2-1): GAGVSQSPSNKVTEKGKDVELRCDPISGHTALYWYRQSLGQGLEFLIYFQGNSAPDKSGLPSDRFSAERTGGSVSTLTIQRTQQEDSAVYLCASSPTSENYNEQFFGPGTRLTVL.

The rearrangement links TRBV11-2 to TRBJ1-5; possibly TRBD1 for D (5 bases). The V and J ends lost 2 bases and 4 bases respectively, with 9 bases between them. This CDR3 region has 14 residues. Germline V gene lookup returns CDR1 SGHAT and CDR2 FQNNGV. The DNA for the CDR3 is TGTGCCAGCAGCTTATCCGACAGAAATCAGCCCCAGCATTTT. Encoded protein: CASSLSDRNQPQHF.

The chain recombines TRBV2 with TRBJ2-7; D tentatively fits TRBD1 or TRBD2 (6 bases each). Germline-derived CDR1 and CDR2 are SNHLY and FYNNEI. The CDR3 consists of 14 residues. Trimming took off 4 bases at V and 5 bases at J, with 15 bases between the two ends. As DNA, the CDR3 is TGTGCCAGCAGTGGGAGGGACAAGCCAGACGAGCAGTACTTC. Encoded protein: CASSGRDKPDEQYF.

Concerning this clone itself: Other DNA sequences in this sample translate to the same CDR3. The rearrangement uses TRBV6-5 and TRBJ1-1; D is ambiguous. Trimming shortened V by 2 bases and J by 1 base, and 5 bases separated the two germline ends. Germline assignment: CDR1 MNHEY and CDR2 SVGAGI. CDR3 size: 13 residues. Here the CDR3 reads CASSYNRNTEAFF. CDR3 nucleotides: TGTGCCAGCAGTTACAACCGGAACACTGAAGCTTTCTTT.

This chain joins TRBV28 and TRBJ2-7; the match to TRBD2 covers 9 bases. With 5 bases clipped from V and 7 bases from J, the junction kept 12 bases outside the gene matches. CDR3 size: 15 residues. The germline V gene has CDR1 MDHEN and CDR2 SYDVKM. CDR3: CASSPGTSSPPEQYF. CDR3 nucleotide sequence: TGTGCCAGCAGTCCCGGGACTAGCAGCCCTCCGGAGCAGTACTTC. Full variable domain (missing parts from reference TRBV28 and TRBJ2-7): DVKVTQSSRYLVKRTGEKVFLECVQDMDHENMFWYRQDPGLGLRLIYFSYDVKMKEKGDIPEGYSVSREKKERFSLILESASTNQTSMYLCASSPGTSSPPEQYFGPGTRLTVT.

Here the CDR3 DNA reads TGTGCCAGCAGTGAAGGAGTAATTTACGGGCCTAATGAAAAACTGTTTTTT. Amino acids: CASSEGVIYGPNEKLFF. V gene TRBV6-1 combines with J gene TRBJ1-4; D gene ambiguous. This CDR3 has 17 amino acids. Germline V lookup: CDR1 MNHNS, CDR2 SASEGT. Trimming removed 1 base from V and 3 bases from J, with 15 bases in between.

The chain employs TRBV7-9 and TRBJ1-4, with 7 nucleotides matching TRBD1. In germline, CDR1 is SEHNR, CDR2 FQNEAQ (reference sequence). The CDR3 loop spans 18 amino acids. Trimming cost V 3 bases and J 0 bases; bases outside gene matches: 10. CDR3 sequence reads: CASSFGSGGMTTNEKLFF. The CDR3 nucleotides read TGTGCCAGCAGCTTCGGTTCAGGGGGAATGACAACTAATGAAAAACTGTTTTTT. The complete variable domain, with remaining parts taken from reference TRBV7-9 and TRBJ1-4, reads DTGVSQNPRHKITKRGQNVTFRCDPISEHNRLYWYRQTLGQGPEFLTYFQNEAQLEKSRLLSDRFSAERPKGSFSTLEIQRTEQGDSAMYLCASSFGSGGMTTNEKLFFGSGTQLSVL.

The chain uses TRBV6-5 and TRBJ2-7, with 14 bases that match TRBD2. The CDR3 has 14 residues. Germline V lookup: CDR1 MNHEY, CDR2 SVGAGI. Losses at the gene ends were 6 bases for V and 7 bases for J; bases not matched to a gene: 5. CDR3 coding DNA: TGTGCCAGCAGAGGACTAGCGGGAGGAGGTGAGCAGTACTTC. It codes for CASRGLAGGGEQYF.

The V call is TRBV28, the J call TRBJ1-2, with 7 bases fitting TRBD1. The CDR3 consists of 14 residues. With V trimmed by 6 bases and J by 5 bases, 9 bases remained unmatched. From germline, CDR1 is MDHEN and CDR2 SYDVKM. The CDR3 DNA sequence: TGTGCCAGCAGCCCTGGGGGGACAGCGTATGGCTACACCTTC. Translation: CASSPGGTAYGYTF.

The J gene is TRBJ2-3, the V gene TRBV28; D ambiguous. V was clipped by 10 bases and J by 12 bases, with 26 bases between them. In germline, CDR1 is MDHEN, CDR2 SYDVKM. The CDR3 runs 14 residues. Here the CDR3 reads CATAPSIGGAIQYF. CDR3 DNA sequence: TGTGCCACCGCTCCCTCCATCGGCGGTGCAATCCAGTATTTT.

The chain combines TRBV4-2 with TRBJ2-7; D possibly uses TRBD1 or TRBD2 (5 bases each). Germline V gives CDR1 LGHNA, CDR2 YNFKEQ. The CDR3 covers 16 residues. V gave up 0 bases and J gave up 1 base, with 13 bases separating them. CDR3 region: CASSQEGTETSYEQYF. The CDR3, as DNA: TGTGCCAGCAGCCAAGAAGGGACGGAGACATCCTACGAGCAGTACTTC.

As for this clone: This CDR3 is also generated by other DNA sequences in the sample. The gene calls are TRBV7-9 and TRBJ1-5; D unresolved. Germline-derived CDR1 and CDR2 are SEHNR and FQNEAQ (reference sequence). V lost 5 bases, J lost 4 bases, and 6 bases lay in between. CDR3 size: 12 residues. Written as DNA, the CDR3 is TGTGCCAGCAGCCGCGGGAATCAGCCCCAGCATTTT. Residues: CASSRGNQPQHF. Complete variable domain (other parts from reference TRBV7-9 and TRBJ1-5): DTGVSQNPRHKITKRGQNVTFRCDPISEHNRLYWYRQTLGQGPEFLTYFQNEAQLEKSRLLSDRFSAERPKGSFSTLEIQRTEQGDSAMYLCASSRGNQPQHFGDGTRLSIL.

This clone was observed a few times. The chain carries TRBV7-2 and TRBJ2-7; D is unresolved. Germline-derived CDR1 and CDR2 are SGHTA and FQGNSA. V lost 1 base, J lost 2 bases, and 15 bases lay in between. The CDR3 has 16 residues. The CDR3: CASSLDSTTVTYEQYF. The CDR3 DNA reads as TGTGCCAGCAGCTTAGATAGTACTACTGTCACCTACGAGCAGTACTTC.

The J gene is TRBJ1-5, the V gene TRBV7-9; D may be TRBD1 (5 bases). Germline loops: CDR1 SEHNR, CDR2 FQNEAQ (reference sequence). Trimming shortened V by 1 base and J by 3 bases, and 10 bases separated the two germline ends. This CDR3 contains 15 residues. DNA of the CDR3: TGTGCCAGCAGCTTAGGGACAAAGTACAATCAGCCCCAGCATTTT. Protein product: CASSLGTKYNQPQHF.

CDR3 loop: CASTTGTGRYEQYF. The CDR3 region has the DNA TGTGCCAGCACCACCGGGACAGGGAGGTACGAGCAGTACTTC. The chain employs TRBV2 and TRBJ2-7; TRBD1 matches at 9 bases. The CDR3 covers 14 residues. With 7 bases clipped from V and 4 bases from J, the junction kept 8 bases outside the gene matches. Germline CDR1 and CDR2: SNHLY and FYNNEI.

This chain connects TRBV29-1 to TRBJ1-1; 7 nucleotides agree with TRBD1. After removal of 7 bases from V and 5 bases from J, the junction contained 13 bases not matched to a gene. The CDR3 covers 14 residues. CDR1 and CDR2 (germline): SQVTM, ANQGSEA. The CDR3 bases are TGCAGCGGCAGGGGGGGAACGAGGTATACTGAAGCTTTCTTT. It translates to CSGRGGTRYTEAFF.

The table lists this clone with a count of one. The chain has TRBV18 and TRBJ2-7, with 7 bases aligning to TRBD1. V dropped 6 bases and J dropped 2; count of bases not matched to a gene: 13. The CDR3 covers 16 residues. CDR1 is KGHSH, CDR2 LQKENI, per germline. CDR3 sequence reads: CASSSSSGTAPYEQYF. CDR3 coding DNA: TGTGCCAGCTCTTCCTCTTCCGGGACAGCGCCCTACGAGCAGTACTTC.

DNA for the CDR3: TGTGCCAGCAGCGTAGCTGGGGACGCGCTCTACGAGCAGTACTTC. Encoded protein: CASSVAGDALYEQYF. The chain links TRBV9 to TRBJ2-7; D may correspond to TRBD1 or TRBD2 (5 bases each). V lost 0 bases to trimming and J lost 3 bases, with 13 bases between them. CDR1 and CDR2 (germline): SGDLS, YYNGEE. CDR3 length equals 15 residues.

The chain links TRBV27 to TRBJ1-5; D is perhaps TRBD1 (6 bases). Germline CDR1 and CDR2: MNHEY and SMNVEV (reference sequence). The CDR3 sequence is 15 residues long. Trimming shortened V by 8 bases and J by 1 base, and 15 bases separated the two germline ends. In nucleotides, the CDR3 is TGTGCCAGCGGCCACCCCCAGGGGAGCAATCAGCCCCAGCATTTT. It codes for CASGHPQGSNQPQHF.

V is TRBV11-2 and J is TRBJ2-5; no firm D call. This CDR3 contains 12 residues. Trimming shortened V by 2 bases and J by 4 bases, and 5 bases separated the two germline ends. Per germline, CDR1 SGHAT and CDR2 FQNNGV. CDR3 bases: TGTGCCAGCAGCTTAAACGGAGAGACCCAGTACTTC. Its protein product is CASSLNGETQYF.

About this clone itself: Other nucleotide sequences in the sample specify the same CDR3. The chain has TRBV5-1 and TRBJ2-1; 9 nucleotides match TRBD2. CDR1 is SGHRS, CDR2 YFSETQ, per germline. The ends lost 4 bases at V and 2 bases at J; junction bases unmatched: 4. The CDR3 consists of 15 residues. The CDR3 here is CASSLTSGAYNEQFF. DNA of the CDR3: TGCGCCAGCAGCCTGACTAGCGGAGCCTACAATGAGCAGTTCTTC.

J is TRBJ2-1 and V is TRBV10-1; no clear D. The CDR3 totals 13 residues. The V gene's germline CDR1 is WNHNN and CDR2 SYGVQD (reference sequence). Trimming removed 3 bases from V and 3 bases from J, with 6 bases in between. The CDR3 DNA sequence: TGCGCCAGCAGTGACAGCTACTACAATGAGCAGTTCTTC. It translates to CASSDSYYNEQFF.

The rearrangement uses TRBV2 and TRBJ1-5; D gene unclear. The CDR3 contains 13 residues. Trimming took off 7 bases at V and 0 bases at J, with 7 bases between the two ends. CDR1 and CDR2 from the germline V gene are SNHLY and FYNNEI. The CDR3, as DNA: TGTGCCAGCAAGCTGTATAGCAATCAGCCCCAGCATTTT. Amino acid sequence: CASKLYSNQPQHF.

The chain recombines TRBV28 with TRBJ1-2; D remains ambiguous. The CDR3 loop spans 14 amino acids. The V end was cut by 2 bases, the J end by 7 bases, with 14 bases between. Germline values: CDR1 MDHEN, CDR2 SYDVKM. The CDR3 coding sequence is TGTGCCAGCAGTTTAGTGCCCCGAGTGGGTGGCTACACCTTC. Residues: CASSLVPRVGGYTF.

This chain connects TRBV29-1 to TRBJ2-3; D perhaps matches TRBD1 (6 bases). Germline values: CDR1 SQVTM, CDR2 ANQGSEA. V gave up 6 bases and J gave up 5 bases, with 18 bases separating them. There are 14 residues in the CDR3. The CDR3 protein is CSVGQGQGQDTQYF. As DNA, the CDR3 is TGCAGCGTGGGCCAGGGACAAGGACAAGATACGCAGTATTTT.